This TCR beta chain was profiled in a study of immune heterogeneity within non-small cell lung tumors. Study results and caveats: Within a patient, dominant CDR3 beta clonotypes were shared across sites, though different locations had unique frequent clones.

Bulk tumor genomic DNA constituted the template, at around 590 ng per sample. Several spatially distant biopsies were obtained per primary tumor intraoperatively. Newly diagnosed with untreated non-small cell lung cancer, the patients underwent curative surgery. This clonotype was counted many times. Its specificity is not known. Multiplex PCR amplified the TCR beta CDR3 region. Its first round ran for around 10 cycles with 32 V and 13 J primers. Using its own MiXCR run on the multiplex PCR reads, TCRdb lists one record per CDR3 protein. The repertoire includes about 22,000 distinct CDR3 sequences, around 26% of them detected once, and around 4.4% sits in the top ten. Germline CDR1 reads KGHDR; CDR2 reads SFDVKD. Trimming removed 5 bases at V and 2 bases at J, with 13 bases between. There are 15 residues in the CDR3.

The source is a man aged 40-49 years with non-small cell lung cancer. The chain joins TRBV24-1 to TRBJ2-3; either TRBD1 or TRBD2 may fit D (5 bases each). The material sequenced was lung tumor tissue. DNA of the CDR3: TGTGCCACCAGTGGGGACGCTTGGAACACAGATACGCAGTATTTT. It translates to CATSGDAWNTDTQYF.